Reported below is one T cell receptor (beta chain). Its antigen is as yet unknown. The data were produced by immunoSEQ multiplex PCR, yet TCRdb's version contains in-frame clones alone and is incomplete. The sample has 130,000 or so clones, around 80% seen once; the top ten hold about 3.5%. Cryopreserved PBMCs supplied 1.5 to 2.5 micrograms of genomic DNA for TCR beta libraries. The data derive from a study of cytotoxic CD8 clonotypes in ibrutinib-treated CLL. For the study at large: Researchers reported more than nine relapsed/refractory and roughly 15 treatment-naive patients, some 18 of them IGHV unmutated.

General study points: Sampling of sustained-remission and progressing patients occurred at differing times. Public clonotypes, found uncommonly, either contracted or stayed stable on treatment.

The sample consisted of PBMCs, taken after 24 months of ibrutinib treatment. This clonotype was obtained from a human donor with chronic lymphocytic leukemia.

The CDR3 region has the DNA TGTGCCAGCAGCTTCAAAGGGGGTCCGGAAGGTCAGCCCCAGCATTTT. Encoded protein: CASSFKGGPEGQPQHF. The chain is built from TRBV7-2 and TRBJ1-5, with a weak D call TRBD1 (6 bases). The ends were cut back, 3 bases at V and 6 bases at J, with 18 bases in the middle. The CDR3 has 16 amino acids. Germline CDR1 and CDR2: SGHTA and FQGNSA. Looking up the rest from reference TRBV7-2 and TRBJ1-5 gives the full variable domain: GAGVSQSPSNKVTEKGKDVELRCDPISGHTALYWYRQSLGQGLEFLIYFQGNSAPDKSGLPSDRFSAERTGGSVSTLTIQRTQQEDSAVYLCASSFKGGPEGQPQHFGDGTRLSIL.